This entry lists 9 T cell receptor beta chains sequenced from one sample in a study of PD-1 blockade in classical Hodgkin lymphoma. Time point here: cycle 4 day 1 (C4D1), after 5 to 7 weeks of nivolumab. Each patient relapsed following autologous stem cell transplantation, and prior brentuximab vedotin exposure differed. Some clones are missing from TCRdb's copy, which holds only in-frame ones; the method was immunoSEQ multiplex PCR. The sample lists 25,000 to 30,000 clones; roughly 82% were seen once. The specimen comprised peripheral blood mononuclear cells (PBMCs), sampled before the fourth cycle of nivolumab. The receptors were sampled from a human donor with classical Hodgkin lymphoma.

The chain employs TRBV9 and TRBJ2-3; D not certain. CDR1 SGDLS and CDR2 YYNGEE come from the germline V gene. The ends were cut back, 4 bases at V and 1 base at J, with 25 bases in the middle. CDR3 length: 19 residues. CDR3 nucleotides: TGTGCCAGCAGCCCGCACCCCGGGTTAACTCGGGTAGGCACAGATACGCAGTATTTT. Translation: CASSPHPGLTRVGTDTQYF.

This chain connects TRBV10-1 to TRBJ2-5, with D perhaps TRBD1 (6 bases). Germline V lookup: CDR1 WNHNN, CDR2 SYGVQD (reference sequence). The CDR3 has 16 residues. With 0 bases removed from V and 1 base from J, the gap between germline ends came to 12 bases. CDR3 in amino acids: CASSESTRTVQETQYF. The CDR3 DNA sequence: TGCGCCAGCAGTGAGTCGACTCGGACAGTCCAAGAGACCCAGTACTTC.

The chain links TRBV13 to TRBJ2-7; no clear D gene. The germline V and J ends were trimmed by 4 bases and 9 bases, with 13 bases remaining between them. The CDR3 runs to 12 residues. CDR1 PRHDT and CDR2 FYEKMQ come from the germline V gene (reference sequence). The CDR3 here is CASSSGPTGQYF. CDR3 DNA: TGTGCCAGCAGCTCCGGCCCTACGGGGCAGTACTTC.

The table lists this clone with a count of one. The chain carries TRBV6-4 and TRBJ2-3; no firm D call. Germline V lookup: CDR1 MRHNA, CDR2 SNTAGT. This CDR3 has 14 amino acids. Trimming removed 10 bases from V and 0 bases from J, with 14 bases in between. The CDR3, as DNA: TGTGCCACTCGAGTTACCCAGAGCACAGATACGCAGTATTTT. This encodes CATRVTQSTDTQYF.

The chain joins TRBV5-1 to TRBJ2-2, with 8 bases fitting TRBD1. Germline V gene lookup returns CDR1 SGHRS and CDR2 YFSETQ. After removal of 4 bases from V and 0 bases from J, the junction contained 2 bases not matched to a gene. There are 15 residues in the CDR3. This CDR3 is CASSRTGTNTGELFF. Written as DNA, the CDR3 is TGCGCCAGCAGCAGGACAGGGACGAACACCGGGGAGCTGTTTTTT.

The chain employs TRBV6-1 and TRBJ2-1; D unclear. Germline V lookup: CDR1 MNHNS, CDR2 SASEGT. V was cut by 2 bases and J by 9 bases, with 17 bases left in between. This CDR3 contains 15 residues. CDR3 sequence (DNA): TGTGCCAGCAGTGAAAGATCTTTATCAGGCGGTGAGCAGTTCTTC. This gives the protein CASSERSLSGGEQFF.

Only a few counts were recorded for this clone. The chain is built from TRBV6-6 and TRBJ1-2, with 7 bases aligning to TRBD1. The CDR3 runs 16 residues. With V trimmed by 5 bases and J by 7 bases, 16 bases remained unmatched. Germline CDR1 and CDR2: MNHNY and SVGAGI (reference sequence). The CDR3 sequence: CASSPIQTGPSSGYTF. As DNA, the CDR3 is TGTGCCAGCAGTCCGATTCAGACAGGGCCGAGCTCTGGCTACACCTTC.

This chain joins TRBV10-1 and TRBJ2-5; D possibly corresponds to TRBD2 (5 bases). The J call could be wrong; TRBJ2-7 is a better fit for the DNA end. Germline values: CDR1 WNHNN, CDR2 SYGVQD (reference sequence). CDR3 size: 15 residues. Here the CDR3 reads CASSVRTSAGDEQYF. The CDR3 DNA reads as TGCGCCAGCAGCGTACGCACTAGTGCCGGCGACGAGCAGTACTTC.

V gene TRBV18 combines with J gene TRBJ1-4; D might be TRBD1 (6 bases). The length of the CDR3 is 14 residues. Per the germline V gene, CDR1 is KGHSH and CDR2 is LQKENI. The V end was cut by 3 bases, the J end by 7 bases, with 12 bases between. CDR3 in amino acids: CASSPGGGSEKLFF. The CDR3 DNA reads TGTGCCAGCTCACCGGGCGGGGGCAGTGAAAAACTGTTTTTT. Based on the CDR3 plus reference TRBV18 and TRBJ1-4, the full variable domain is NAGVMQNPRHLVRRRGQEARLRCSPMKGHSHVYWYRQLPEEGLKFMVYLQKENIIDESGMPKERFSAEFPKEGPSILRIQQVVRGDSAAYFCASSPGGGSEKLFFGSGTQLSVL.